This TCR beta chain was identified in a study of shared T cell receptors in the human thymus. TCRdb keeps only in-frame clones here, not all; method: immunoSEQ multiplex PCR. The data show roughly 550,000 clones, with around 82% seen just once and roughly 0.013% held by the top ten. CDR1 is GTSNPN, CDR2 SVGIG, per germline (reference sequence). Trimming took off 4 bases at V and 5 bases at J, with 9 bases between the two ends. CDR3 length: 12 amino acids. This same sample was also taken into another study, of human thymus T cells. That work adds: Corrective cardiac operations yielded the resected thymus tissue. Related research found strongly overlapping thymic repertoires in unrelated individuals.

This rearrangement joins TRBV30 to TRBJ1-5, with D possibly being TRBD1 (5 bases). The sequence derives from a boy in the first two years of life with a congenital heart defect. Sequences were obtained from thymocytes. CDR3 in amino acids: CAWNQGDQPQHF. CDR3 bases: TGTGCCTGGAATCAGGGTGATCAGCCCCAGCATTTT.